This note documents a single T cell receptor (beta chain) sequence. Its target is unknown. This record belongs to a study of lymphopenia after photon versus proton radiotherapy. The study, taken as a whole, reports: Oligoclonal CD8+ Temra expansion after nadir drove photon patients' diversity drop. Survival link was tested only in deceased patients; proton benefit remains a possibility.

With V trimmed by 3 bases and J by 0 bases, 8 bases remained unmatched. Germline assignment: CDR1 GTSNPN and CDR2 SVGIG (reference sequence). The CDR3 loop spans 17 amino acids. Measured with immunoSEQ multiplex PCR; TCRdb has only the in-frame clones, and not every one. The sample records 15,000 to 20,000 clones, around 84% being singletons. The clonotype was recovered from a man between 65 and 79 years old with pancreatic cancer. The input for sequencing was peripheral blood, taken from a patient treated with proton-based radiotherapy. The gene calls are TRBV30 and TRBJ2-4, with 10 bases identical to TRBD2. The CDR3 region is CAWRRLAGVEAKNIQYF. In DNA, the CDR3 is TGTGCCTGGAGAAGGCTAGCGGGGGTCGAAGCCAAAAACATTCAGTACTTC.